This T cell receptor beta chain was captured by sequencing in a study of cytomegalovirus exposure and HLA in healthy donors. The PCR made use of 60 Vbeta and 13 Jbeta primers. Assay: immunoSEQ multiplex PCR; the TCRdb copy retains only in-frame clones and omits some. The sample shows 110,000 to 150,000 clones, about 70% of them seen only once. Germline V gene data show CDR1 as MNHEY and CDR2 as SVGAGI. Between the trimmed V and J ends, which lost 3 bases and 5 bases, there was a span of 16 bases. The CDR3 sequence is 16 residues long. This chain connects TRBV6-5 to TRBJ1-4; unclear D gene. Sequenced sample: PBMCs. The TCR originated in a man between 18 and 29 years old in good health and CMV-seronegative. The CDR3 DNA is TGTGCCAGCAGTTATAATTCGAGAATTCCCAATGAAAAACTGTTTTTT. Amino acid sequence: CASSYNSRIPNEKLFF.